A selection of T cell receptor beta chains follows, all from one sample in a study of blood T cell repertoires in COVID-19. Generated by immunoSEQ multiplex PCR, the TCRdb table keeps only in-frame clones and is missing some. The sample consists of roughly 200,000 clones, 85% of them appearing once. The sequencing sample was made of PBMCs or T cells enriched from blood (not recorded which). These receptors originate from a man in his forties who had recovered from COVID-19. Each CDR3 is given with its conserved first and last residue. Fields, in order: J gene, clone size, V gene, CDR3 length, D gene, CDR3 protein, CDR3 DNA. D genes are given only for firm matches. Only part of the rows carry a size: once, few, many, or a class if the clone is expanded.

j_gene: TRBJ2-7; abundance: once; v_gene: TRBV5-8; len: 15; d_gene: TRBD2; CDR3aa: CASSLATSGIFEQYF; CDR3nt: TGTGCCAGCAGCTTGGCTACTAGCGGGATTTTCGAGCAGTACTTC
j_gene: TRBJ2-7; abundance: few; v_gene: TRBV6-1; len: 15; d_gene: -; CDR3aa: CASSEYGLRRGEQYF; CDR3nt: TGTGCCAGCAGTGAATATGGGCTTCGCCGGGGCGAGCAGTACTTC
j_gene: TRBJ2-7; abundance: -; v_gene: TRBV7-2; len: 17; d_gene: -; CDR3aa: CASSLRARDIPIYEQYF; CDR3nt: TGTGCCAGCAGCTTACGGGCCCGGGACATCCCCATCTACGAGCAGTACTTC
j_gene: TRBJ1-3; abundance: -; v_gene: TRBV5-1; len: 16; d_gene: -; CDR3aa: CASSPGGRGAGNTIYF; CDR3nt: TGCGCCAGCAGCCCGGGAGGCAGGGGAGCCGGAAACACCATATATTTT
j_gene: TRBJ2-1; abundance: -; v_gene: TRBV5-1; len: 14; d_gene: TRBD1; CDR3aa: CASSPLTGANEQFF; CDR3nt: TGCGCCAGCAGCCCCCTGACAGGGGCCAATGAGCAGTTCTTC
j_gene: TRBJ1-4; abundance: -; v_gene: TRBV5-1; len: 12; d_gene: -; CDR3aa: CASSERGEKLFF; CDR3nt: TGCGCCAGCAGCGAAAGGGGTGAAAAACTGTTTTTT
j_gene: TRBJ2-1; abundance: -; v_gene: TRBV6-5; len: 16; d_gene: TRBD2; CDR3aa: CASSYPGLAGRNEQFF; CDR3nt: TGTGCCAGCAGTTACCCGGGACTAGCGGGACGCAATGAGCAGTTCTTC
j_gene: TRBJ2-3; abundance: -; v_gene: TRBV27; len: 17; d_gene: -; CDR3aa: CASSLLYQSGSTDTQYF; CDR3nt: TGTGCCAGCAGTTTACTCTATCAGAGCGGTAGCACAGATACGCAGTATTTT
j_gene: TRBJ1-2; abundance: once; v_gene: TRBV5-4; len: 15; d_gene: -; CDR3aa: CASSLVRDKDYGYTF; CDR3nt: TGTGCCAGCAGCTTGGTAAGAGACAAAGACTATGGCTACACCTTC
j_gene: TRBJ2-7; abundance: -; v_gene: TRBV7-9; len: 14; d_gene: -; CDR3aa: CASSLAGGNYEQYF; CDR3nt: TGTGCCAGCAGCTTAGCGGGAGGTAACTACGAGCAGTACTTC